This T cell receptor (beta chain) was sequenced in a study of OX40 agonist ivuxolimab in advanced cancers. Context from the whole study: Ivuxolimab was a fully human IgG2 agonistic monoclonal antibody targeting the costimulatory receptor OX40 (CD134). Intravenous ivuxolimab was administered to patients every 2 weeks at six dose levels: 0.01, 0.1, 0.3, 1.5, 3 and 10 mg/kg. Of the roughly 52 patients in dose escalation, 19 had hepatocellular carcinoma, some 15 had melanoma, 9 had renal cell carcinoma and 9 had head and neck cancer. In the dose-escalation cohort, around 80% of patients were male, and the mean age was around 60 years with a range of roughly 20 to 85. Prior anti-PD-1, anti-PD-L1 or anti-CTLA-4 therapy was permitted, and checkpoint inhibitors had been received by 30% to 40% of dose-escalation patients. Partial responses occurred in three dose-escalation patients, of whom one had hepatocellular carcinoma and two had cutaneous melanoma. The point of sequencing TCRbeta in the periphery was to test whether ivuxolimab changed TCR sequence diversity and drove clonal T-cell expansion. The paper describes the monotherapy dose-escalation part (N of about 47 patients) of the phase I trial of ivuxolimab.

V is shortened by 1 base, J by 8 bases, and the region joining them spans 16 bases. CDR1 and CDR2 were assigned from the germline V gene as SGHRS and YFSETQ. The CDR3, cysteine through phenylalanine, is 16 amino acids long. Left in the record is the CDR3 DNA by itself, 48 bases read in frame from the first base. Genomic DNA was extracted from sorted cells for sequencing of the TCRbeta CDR3 region. TCRbeta CDR3 regions were sequenced using the immunoSEQ Assay. Sourced from immuneACCESS, this table was stored by TCRdb with only in-frame sequences that have V and J called. A share of the clones is absent; for the studies checked, an unresolved V gene accounts for under half, and the remainder has no known explanation. The sample yields around 60,000 clones; about 90% were counted once. The top ten clonotypes cover 1.5% to 2% of the sample. The research as a whole found: On average, CD8+ T cells showed more expanded clones than CD4+ T cells after ivuxolimab. Antigen specificity was not determined for the clonally expanded peripheral T cells. At doses of 0.1 to 3.0 mg/kg, clonal expansion of both CD4+ and CD8+ T cells in blood was seen between baseline and week 6. Low levels of normalized T-cell clonal expansion were also seen in some patients who did not respond. In the 0.1-3.0 mg/kg groups, partial responders had among the lowest normalized peripheral clonal expansion, particularly in CD8+ T cells.

The trial excluded patients who had a history of autoimmune disease or were on systemic immunosuppression. Peripheral blood for TCR sequencing was collected from all dose cohorts at baseline, on cycle 4 day 1, and on cycle 7 day 1. Samples were obtained from an open-label, multicenter, first-in-human phase I dose-escalation trial of ivuxolimab. The trial enrolled adults with locally advanced or metastatic head and neck squamous cell, hepatocellular, melanoma or renal cell carcinoma. CD4+ and CD8+ T cells were sorted separately from peripheral blood before TCR sequencing. A remark on this clone: Its antigen is still unknown. No per-base quality is available; no much larger clone lies one base away.

This TCR was sampled from an adult with an advanced solid tumor such as melanoma, head and neck, liver or kidney cancer. Source: CD4+ or CD8+ T cells sorted from blood, taken in a trial of the OX40 agonist ivuxolimab. The rearrangement joined TRBV5-1 to TRBJ1-6; TRBD1 is a possible D gene, resting on 6 matching bases. CDR3 region: CASSLSQDRRDSPLHF. The nucleotide sequence reads TGCGCCAGCAGCTTGTCGCAGGACAGAAGAGATTCACCCCTCCACTTT.